Sequencing of this T cell receptor beta chain was carried out in a study of blood T cell repertoires in COVID-19. Whole-study context: Sites across the United States, Italy and Spain contributed samples from acute and convalescent COVID-19.

Germline values: CDR1 MNHEY, CDR2 SVGAGI. V was clipped by 7 bases and J by 0 bases; unmatched bases: 6. CDR3 length: 15 amino acids. In the original processing: Using reference gene primer amplification, nucleated cell counts were estimated. Sequenced by immunoSEQ multiplex PCR; TCRdb stores in-frame clones only, minus some. Clonal size and the V and J genes are those of that table, whereas D and trimming came from the DNA. The sample yields about 68,000 clones, approximately 79% seen once. This receptor was taken from a woman aged 50 to 60 with acute or convalescent COVID-19. Material: peripheral blood. V gene TRBV6-5 combines with J gene TRBJ2-1; 7 bases fit TRBD2. CDR3 sequence (DNA): TGTGCCAGCAAAATGGGGGGGATCTCCTACAATGAGCAGTTCTTC. Protein product: CASKMGGISYNEQFF.